Presented here are 5 T cell receptor beta chains from one specimen sequenced in a study of regulatory T cells in long-lasting Graves disease. Researchers made TCR beta libraries by using iRepertoire HTBI primers and running Arm-PCR on CDR3 regions. One entry per CDR3 protein results from TCRdb running MiXCR on the multiplex PCR reads. The table records some 420,000 distinct CDR3 sequences, about 20% of them present only once. Regarding time point: persistent/refractory GD, antithyroid drugs over 5 years with positive TRAb. With RNA extracted from PBMCs as input, the TCR library was made. The material sequenced was peripheral blood mononuclear cells (PBMCs), taken when the disease was refractory, from a patient treated with antithyroid drugs. The receptor set was obtained from a female donor with Graves disease.

The chain recombines TRBV28 with TRBJ2-4; D is uncertain. V lost 8 bases, J lost 0 bases, and 8 bases lay in between. The CDR3 has 13 residues. Germline CDR1 and CDR2: MDHEN and SYDVKM. Here the CDR3 DNA reads TGTGCCAGCCCAACACAAGCCAAAAACATTCAGTACTTC. Its translation is CASPTQAKNIQYF. The variable domain in full, with the rest retrieved from reference TRBV28 and TRBJ2-4, is DVKVTQSSRYLVKRTGEKVFLECVQDMDHENMFWYRQDPGLGLRLIYFSYDVKMKEKGDIPEGYSVSREKKERFSLILESASTNQTSMYLCASPTQAKNIQYFGAGTRLSVL.

In its sample, this clonotype was seen many times. This chain connects TRBV28 to TRBJ2-5; TRBD1 aligns across 7 bases. Germline V gene sequence: CDR1 MDHEN, CDR2 SYDVKM. V was clipped by 6 bases and J by 5 bases; unmatched bases: 12. CDR3 length: 15 residues. The CDR3 region is CASSTGTASLETQYF. DNA of the CDR3: TGTGCCAGCAGCACCGGGACAGCCTCTCTGGAGACCCAGTACTTC.

The V gene is TRBV15, the J gene TRBJ1-1; D remains unclear. The V end was cut by 1 base, the J end by 1 base, with 7 bases between. CDR3 length equals 14 residues. Germline loops: CDR1 LNHNV, CDR2 YYDKDF (reference sequence). CDR3 DNA sequence: TGTGCCACCAGCAGAGGTACAGCGAACACTGAAGCTTTCTTT. Translating it yields CATSRGTANTEAFF.

This clonotype was observed many times. This sequence joins TRBV7-9 and TRBJ2-7, with 9 bases lining up with TRBD2. Germline lookup yields CDR1 SEHNR and CDR2 FQNEAQ (reference sequence). CDR3 size: 14 residues. Trimming at V came to 4 bases and at J to 3 bases, leaving 4 bases not matched to a gene. The CDR3 loop reads CASSSSGMSYEQYF. The CDR3 coding sequence is TGTGCCAGCAGCTCTAGCGGGATGAGCTACGAGCAGTACTTC.

The chain links TRBV6-2 or TRBV6-3 to TRBJ1-2, with a tentative D call TRBD1 (5 bases). Between the trimmed V and J ends, which lost 0 bases and 3 bases, there was a span of 20 bases. CDR3 length equals 18 residues. Looked up from germline, CDR1 is MNHEY and CDR2 is SVGEGT. Here the CDR3 DNA reads TGTGCCAGCAGTTACTCGAGAATCATCGGGGGAAGGGACTATGGCTACACCTTC. Translated: CASSYSRIIGGRDYGYTF.